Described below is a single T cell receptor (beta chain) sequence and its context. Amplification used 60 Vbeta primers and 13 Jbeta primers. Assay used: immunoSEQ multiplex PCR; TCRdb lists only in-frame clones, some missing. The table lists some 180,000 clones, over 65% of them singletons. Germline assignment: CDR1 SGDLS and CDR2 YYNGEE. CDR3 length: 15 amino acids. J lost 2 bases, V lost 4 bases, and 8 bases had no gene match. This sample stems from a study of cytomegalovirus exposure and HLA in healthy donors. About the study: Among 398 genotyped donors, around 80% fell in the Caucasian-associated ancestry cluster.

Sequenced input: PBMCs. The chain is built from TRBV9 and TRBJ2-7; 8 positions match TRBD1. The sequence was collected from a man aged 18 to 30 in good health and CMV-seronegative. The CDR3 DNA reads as TGTGCCAGCAGCTTAGGACAGGGTGCTACCTACGAGCAGTACTTC. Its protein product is CASSLGQGATYEQYF. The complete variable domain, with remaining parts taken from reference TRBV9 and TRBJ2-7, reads DSGVTQTPKHLITATGQRVTLRCSPRSGDLSVYWYQQSLDQGLQFLIQYYNGEERAKGNILERFSAQQFPDLHSELNLSSLELGDSALYFCASSLGQGATYEQYFGPGTRLTVT.